Described below is a single TCR beta chain sequence and its context. Antigen: not known. This sample was taken from a study of vaccination effects on CD4 cells after COVID-19. The table came from immunoSEQ multiplex PCR; TCRdb's copy has only in-frame clones and leaves some out. This sample has about 66,000 clones, with under 80% found just once. In the ViraFEST assay, antigen-specific CD4+ clonotypes were identified by expansion after peptide-pool stimulation. Scientists isolated CD4+ T cells after a roughly ten-day culture period ended. Participants received two doses of either the BNT162b2 or mRNA-1273 vaccine. The clonotype originates from a human donor who received a COVID-19 vaccine. The specimen comprised CD4+ T cells from PBMCs cultured with HCoV-OC43 spike peptides, sampled after COVID-19 vaccination. Described subset: HCoV-OC43 spike overlapping peptide pool stimulation.

This CDR3 reads CAISQGLQPQHF. In DNA form, the CDR3 reads TGTGCCATCAGTCAGGGCCTCCAGCCCCAGCATTTT. This rearrangement joins TRBV10-3 to TRBJ1-5, with D perhaps TRBD1 (5 bases). Deletions cut 5 bases from V and 7 bases from J, with 9 bases between. Germline V CDR1 and CDR2: ENHRY, SYGVKD. The CDR3 is made up of 12 amino acids.